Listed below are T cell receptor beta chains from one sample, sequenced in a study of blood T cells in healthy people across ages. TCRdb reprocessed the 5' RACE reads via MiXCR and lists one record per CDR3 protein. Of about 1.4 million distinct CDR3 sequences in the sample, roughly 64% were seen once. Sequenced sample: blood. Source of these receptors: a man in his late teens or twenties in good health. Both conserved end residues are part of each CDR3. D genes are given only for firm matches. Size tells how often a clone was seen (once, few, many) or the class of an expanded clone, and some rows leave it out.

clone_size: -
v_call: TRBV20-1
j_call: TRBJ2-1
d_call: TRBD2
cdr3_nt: TGCAGTGCTTTCGGACTAGCGGGAGTCTACAATGAGCAGTTCTTC
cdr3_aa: CSAFGLAGVYNEQFF

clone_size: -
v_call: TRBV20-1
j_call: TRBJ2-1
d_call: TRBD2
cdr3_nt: TGCAGTGCTGGGACTAGCGGGAGCTCCTACAATGAGCAGTTCTTC
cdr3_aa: CSAGTSGSSYNEQFF

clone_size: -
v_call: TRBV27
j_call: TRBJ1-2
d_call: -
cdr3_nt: TGTGCCAGCAGTGGCAGACTTCACGAGGGCTACACCTTC
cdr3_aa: CASSGRLHEGYTF

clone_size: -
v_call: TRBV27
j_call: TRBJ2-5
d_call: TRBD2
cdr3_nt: TGTGCCTGCCGGGGGGATTCCATTCAGACCCAGTACTTC
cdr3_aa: CACRGDSIQTQYF

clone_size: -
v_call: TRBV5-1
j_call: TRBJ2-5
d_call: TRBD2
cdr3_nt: TGCGCCAGCAGACCCTTAGCGGGAGAGATGGAGACCCAGTACTTC
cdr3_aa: CASRPLAGEMETQYF

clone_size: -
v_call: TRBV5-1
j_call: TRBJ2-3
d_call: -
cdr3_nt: TGCGCCAGCAGAGGAGGTCTGGGCTCAGATACGCAGTATTTT
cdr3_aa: CASRGGLGSDTQYF

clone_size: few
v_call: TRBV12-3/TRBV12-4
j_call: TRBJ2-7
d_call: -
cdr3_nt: TGTGCCAGCAGTTTAAGGGACCGACGCTACGAGCAGTACTTC
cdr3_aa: CASSLRDRRYEQYF

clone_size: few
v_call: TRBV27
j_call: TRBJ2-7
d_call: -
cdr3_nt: TGTGCCAGCAGTTTATCAAGTTCGCGGCAGTACTCCTACGAGCAGTACTTC
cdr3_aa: CASSLSSSRQYSYEQYF

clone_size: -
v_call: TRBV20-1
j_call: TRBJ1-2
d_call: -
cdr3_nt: TGCAGTGCTAGAGACAGAAGCTATGGCTACACCTTC
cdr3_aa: CSARDRSYGYTF

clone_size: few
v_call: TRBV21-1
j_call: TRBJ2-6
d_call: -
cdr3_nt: TGTGCCAGCAGCTCCACCGGGGGGACAGGGTTCCCCCTGAGCTCTGGGGCCAACGTCCTGACTTTC
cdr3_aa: CASSSTGGTGFPLSSGANVLTF

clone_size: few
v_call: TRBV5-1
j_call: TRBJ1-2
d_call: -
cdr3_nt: TGCGCCAGCAGCTTGTCGGCAGAACTAACTAACTATGGCTACACCTTC
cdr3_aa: CASSLSAELTNYGYTF

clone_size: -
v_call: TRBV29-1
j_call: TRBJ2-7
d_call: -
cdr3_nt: TGCAGCGTTGAAGGGGGGGATAGCGCCGCCTACGAGCAGTACTTC
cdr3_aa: CSVEGGDSAAYEQYF

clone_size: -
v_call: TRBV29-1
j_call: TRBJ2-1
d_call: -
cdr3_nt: TGCAGCGTTGCGAAACGGGGCGATGAGCAGTTCTTC
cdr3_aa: CSVAKRGDEQFF

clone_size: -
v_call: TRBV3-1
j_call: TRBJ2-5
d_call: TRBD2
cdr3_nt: TGTGCCAGCAGCCCAATGGGCTTCGGGGGGGAAGAGACCCAGTACTTC
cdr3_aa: CASSPMGFGGEETQYF

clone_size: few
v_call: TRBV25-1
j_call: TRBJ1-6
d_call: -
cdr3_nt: TGTGCCAGCACACGGGGGGAATCCTATAATTCACCCCTCCACTTT
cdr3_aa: CASTRGESYNSPLHF

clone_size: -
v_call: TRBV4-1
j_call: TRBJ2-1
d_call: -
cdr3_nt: TGCGCCAGCAGCCAAGCTGTGACTGATGAAAAGACCCAGTTCTTC
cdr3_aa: CASSQAVTDEKTQFF

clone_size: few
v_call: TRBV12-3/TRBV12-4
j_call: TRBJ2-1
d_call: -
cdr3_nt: TGTGCCAGCAGTTTAGCGTTTAGTCCGGCTAGGAATGAGCAGTTCTTC
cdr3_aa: CASSLAFSPARNEQFF

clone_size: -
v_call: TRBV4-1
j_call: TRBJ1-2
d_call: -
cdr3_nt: TGCGCCAGCAGCCAAGCTCAAGGTAGTGGCTATGGCTACACCTTC
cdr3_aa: CASSQAQGSGYGYTF

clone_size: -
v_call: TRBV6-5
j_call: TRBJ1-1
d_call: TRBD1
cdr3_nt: TGTGCCAGCAGTTACCGGGGACAGACGAACACTGAAGCTTTCTTT
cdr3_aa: CASSYRGQTNTEAFF

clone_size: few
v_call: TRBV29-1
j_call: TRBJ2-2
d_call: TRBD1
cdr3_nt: TGCAGCGTTAGGGACAGGGGTAAAACCGGGGAGCTGTTTTTT
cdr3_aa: CSVRDRGKTGELFF

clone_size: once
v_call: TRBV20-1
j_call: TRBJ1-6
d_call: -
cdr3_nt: TGCAGTGCTAGAGATCCCAGGGCAAATTCACCCCTCCACTTT
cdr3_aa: CSARDPRANSPLHF

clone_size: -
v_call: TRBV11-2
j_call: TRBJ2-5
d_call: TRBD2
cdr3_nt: TGTGCCAGCAGCTTAGGGCGGGGGGGCCGGTTGGAGACCCAGTACTTC
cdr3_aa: CASSLGRGGRLETQYF

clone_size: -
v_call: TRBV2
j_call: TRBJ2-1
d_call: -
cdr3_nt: TGTGCCAGCACCCCAATTGACGGAGGGCAGCAGTTCTTC
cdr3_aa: CASTPIDGGQQFF

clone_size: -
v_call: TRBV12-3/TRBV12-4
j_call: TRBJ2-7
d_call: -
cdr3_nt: TGTGCCAGCAGTTTTGGGGCAGGCCCAACCTACGAGCAGTACTTC
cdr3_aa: CASSFGAGPTYEQYF

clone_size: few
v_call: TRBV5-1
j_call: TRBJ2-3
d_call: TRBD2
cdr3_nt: TGCGCCAGCAGCTTGGAGGGACTAGCAGCAGATACGCAGTATTTT
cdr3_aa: CASSLEGLAADTQYF

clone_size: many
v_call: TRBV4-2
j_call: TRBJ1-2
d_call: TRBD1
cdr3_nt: TGTGCCAGCAGCCAAGATCGACAGGGCTACTATGGCTACACCTTC
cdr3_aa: CASSQDRQGYYGYTF

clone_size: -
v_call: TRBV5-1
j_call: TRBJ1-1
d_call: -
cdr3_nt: TGCGCCAGCAGCTCGGGCCAAGGTGCGACCTTGCTTAACACTGAAGCTTTCTTT
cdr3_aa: CASSSGQGATLLNTEAFF

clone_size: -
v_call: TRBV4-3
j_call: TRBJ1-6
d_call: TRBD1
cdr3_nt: TGCGCCAGCAGCCAAAAATTTGGACAGGGCAATTCACCCCTCCACTTT
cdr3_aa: CASSQKFGQGNSPLHF

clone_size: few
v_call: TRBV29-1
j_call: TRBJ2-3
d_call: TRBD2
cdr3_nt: TGCAGCGTTGCGGGGAGGGCCACAGATACGCAGTATTTT
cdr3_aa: CSVAGRATDTQYF

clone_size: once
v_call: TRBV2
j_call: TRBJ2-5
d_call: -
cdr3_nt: TGTGCCGGCAGGGTCTCTGGGACCCAGTACTTC
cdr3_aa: CAGRVSGTQYF

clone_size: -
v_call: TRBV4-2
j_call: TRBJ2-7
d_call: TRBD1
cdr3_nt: TGTGCCAGCAGCCAAGGGGGACAGGGAACTAACGAGCAGTACTTC
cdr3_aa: CASSQGGQGTNEQYF

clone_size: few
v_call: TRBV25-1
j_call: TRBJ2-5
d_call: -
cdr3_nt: TGTGCCAGCAGCGAAATAGAAGAGACCCAGTACTTC
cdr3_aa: CASSEIEETQYF

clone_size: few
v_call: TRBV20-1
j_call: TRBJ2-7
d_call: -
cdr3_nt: TGCAGTGCTCCAGACACACTCTCCTACGAGCAGTACTTC
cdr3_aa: CSAPDTLSYEQYF

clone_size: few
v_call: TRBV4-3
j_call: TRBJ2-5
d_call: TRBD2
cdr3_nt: TGCGCCAGCAGCCCTTTACTAGCGGGGTGGGGAGAGACCCAGTACTTC
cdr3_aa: CASSPLLAGWGETQYF

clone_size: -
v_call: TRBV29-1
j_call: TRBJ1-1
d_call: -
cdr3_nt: TGCAGCGTGGGGGGTTGGAACACTGAAGCTTTCTTT
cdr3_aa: CSVGGWNTEAFF

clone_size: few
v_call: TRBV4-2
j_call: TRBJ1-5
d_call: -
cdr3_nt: TGTGCCAGCAGCCAAGTCTTGGGGGCCGGAAATCAGCCCCAGCATTTT
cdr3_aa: CASSQVLGAGNQPQHF

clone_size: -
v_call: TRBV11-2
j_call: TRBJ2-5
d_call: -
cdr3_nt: TGTGCCAGCAGCTTATGGGTGGAGACCCAGTACTTC
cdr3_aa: CASSLWVETQYF

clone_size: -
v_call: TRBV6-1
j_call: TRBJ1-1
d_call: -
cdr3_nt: TGTGCCAGCAGTGATCCCCCGCGAGGGACTGAAGCTTTCTTT
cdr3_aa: CASSDPPRGTEAFF

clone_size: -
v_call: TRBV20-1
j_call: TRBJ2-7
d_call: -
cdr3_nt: TGCAGTGCTAGGGGCCCACAGGGCTACGAGCAGTACTTC
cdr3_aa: CSARGPQGYEQYF